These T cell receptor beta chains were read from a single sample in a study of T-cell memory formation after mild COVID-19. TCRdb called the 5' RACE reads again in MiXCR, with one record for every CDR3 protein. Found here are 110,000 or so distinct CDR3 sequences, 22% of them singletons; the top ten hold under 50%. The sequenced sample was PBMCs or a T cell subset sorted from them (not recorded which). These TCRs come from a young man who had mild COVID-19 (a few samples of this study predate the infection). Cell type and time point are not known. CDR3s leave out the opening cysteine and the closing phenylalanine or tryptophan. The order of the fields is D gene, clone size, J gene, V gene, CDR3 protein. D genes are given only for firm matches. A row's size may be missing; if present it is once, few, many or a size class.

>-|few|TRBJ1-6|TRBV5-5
ASSLHRAPNSPLH
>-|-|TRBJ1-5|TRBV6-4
ASPIHKNPHVNQPQH
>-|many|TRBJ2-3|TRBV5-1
ASSLEGQHADTQY
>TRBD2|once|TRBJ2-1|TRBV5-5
ASSLGGFLAGLYNEQF
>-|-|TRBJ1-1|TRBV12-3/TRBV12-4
ASSLPGANTEAF
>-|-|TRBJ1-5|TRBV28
ASRPLGSTGSTQPQH
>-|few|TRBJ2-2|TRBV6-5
ASSPLTAGELF
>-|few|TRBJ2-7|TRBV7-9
ASSFSGDYEQY
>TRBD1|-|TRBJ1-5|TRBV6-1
ASRTDRVSQPQH
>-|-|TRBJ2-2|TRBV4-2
ASSQEAGGELF
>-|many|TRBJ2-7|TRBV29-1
SVQRALGEQY
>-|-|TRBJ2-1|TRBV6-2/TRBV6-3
ASRMGAEEQF
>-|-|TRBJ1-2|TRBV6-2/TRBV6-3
ASSVDGSYGYT
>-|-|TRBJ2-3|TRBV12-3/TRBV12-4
ASSLRDGVFTDTQY
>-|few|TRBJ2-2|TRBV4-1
ASSQRGLDGELF
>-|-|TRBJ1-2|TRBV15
ATSSQGAANYGYT
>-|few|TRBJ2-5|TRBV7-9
ASSPRSDRYQETQY
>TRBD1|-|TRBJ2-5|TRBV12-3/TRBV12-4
ASSTGQGVETQY
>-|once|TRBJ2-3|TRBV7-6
ASSFVEGDTQY
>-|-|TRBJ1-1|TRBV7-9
ASSLPLRAEAF
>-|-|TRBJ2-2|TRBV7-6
ASSLGGSGYTGELF
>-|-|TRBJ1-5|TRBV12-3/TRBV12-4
ASTRGARNQPQH
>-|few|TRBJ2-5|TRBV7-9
ASSLAQTQETQY
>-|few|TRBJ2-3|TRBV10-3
AISPLVTGISDTQY
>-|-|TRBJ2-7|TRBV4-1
ASSQDSRGRQY
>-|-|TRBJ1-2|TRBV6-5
ASSYGAGAYGYT
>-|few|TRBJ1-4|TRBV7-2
ASSLALGPTDLNEKLF
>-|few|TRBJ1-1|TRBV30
AWSGLNTEAF
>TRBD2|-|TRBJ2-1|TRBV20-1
SAIAGGLDNEQF
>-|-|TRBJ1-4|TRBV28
ASSALMEKLF
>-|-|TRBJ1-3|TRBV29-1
SVASGNTIY
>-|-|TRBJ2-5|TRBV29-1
SGSAPRGETQY
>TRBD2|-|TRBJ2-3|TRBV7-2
ASSLARTLLAGEDTQY
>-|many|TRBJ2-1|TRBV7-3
ASSLTVSSYNEQF
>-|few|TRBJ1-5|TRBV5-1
ASSLDQGGQPQH
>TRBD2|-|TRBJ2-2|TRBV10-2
ASSPGTSVWELF
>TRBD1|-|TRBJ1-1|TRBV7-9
ASSAPGQVLPRGF
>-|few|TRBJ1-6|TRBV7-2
ASSLVVDLQMTNSPLH
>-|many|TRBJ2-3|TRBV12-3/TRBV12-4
ASRAGLGTDTQY
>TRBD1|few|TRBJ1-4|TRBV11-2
ASSPGRGGRNEKLF
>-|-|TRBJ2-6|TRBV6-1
ASSDYSGANVLT
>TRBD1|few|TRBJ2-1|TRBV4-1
ASSQETGGSSYNEQF
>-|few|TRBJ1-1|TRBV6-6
ASTEAGRGEAF